The rows below give T cell receptor beta chains drawn from one sample of a study of CD8+CD57+ T cells in acquired aplastic anemia. From the reads, TCRdb called clonotypes with MiXCR, one entry per CDR3 protein. The table includes roughly 64,000 distinct CDR3 sequences, about 56% detected once. The sequenced sample was sorted CD4+, CD8+, or CD8+CD57+ T cells (not recorded which) from PBMCs. All receptors come from a human donor in good health, serving as a control. The CDR3 runs from the conserved cysteine through the conserved F or W. A D gene is named only where the DNA matches it firmly. Part of the rows lack a size; the others show once, few, many or a class for expanded clones.

j_call v_call clone_size d_call cdr3_nt cdr3_aa
TRBJ1-2 TRBV3-1 NA NA TGTGCCAGCAGCCAGCGGGAGTATGGCTACACCTTC CASSQREYGYTF
TRBJ2-1 TRBV15 many NA TGTGCCACCAGCACGAGGGAGGCTAGCCTCCACAATGAGCAGTTCTTC CATSTREASLHNEQFF
TRBJ1-5 TRBV29-1 once TRBD1 TGCAGCGCGGGGGACAGGGCAAATCAGCCCCAGCATTTT CSAGDRANQPQHF
TRBJ2-3 TRBV7-2 many TRBD2 TGTGCCAGCAGCTTAAGGCTAGCGGGAGGGCCAGATACGCAGTATTTT CASSLRLAGGPDTQYF
TRBJ1-1 TRBV29-1 NA NA TGCAGCGTCGCCTTCCTCAATCTGGGAGTCACTGAAGCTTCCTTT CSVAFLNLGVTEASF
TRBJ1-1 TRBV15 NA NA TGTGCCACCAGCAGAGATGCTAGCGGTTACAATGAAGCTTTCTTT CATSRDASGYNEAFF
TRBJ1-1 TRBV9 NA TRBD1 TGTGCCAGCAGCGCAGGGGGCTCTGAAGCTTTCTTT CASSAGGSEAFF
TRBJ1-1 TRBV19 medium-sized NA TGTGCCAGTACCCCAGGGTTGTGGGGGAACACTGAAGCTTTCTTT CASTPGLWGNTEAFF
TRBJ2-3 TRBV20-1 NA TRBD2 TGCAGTGCTAGAGATGGTTTAGCGGGAGTGGATACGCAGTATTTT CSARDGLAGVDTQYF
TRBJ1-5 TRBV24-1 medium-sized NA TGTGCCACCAGCTCAGATGTGGGGGAACGCAATCAGCCCCAGCATTTT CATSSDVGERNQPQHF
TRBJ2-7 TRBV5-4 NA NA TGTGCCAGCAGCCGCCGGGACAAACTTTACGAGCAGTACTTC CASSRRDKLYEQYF
TRBJ1-2 TRBV24-1 NA NA TGTGCCACCAGTGCCCCTTTAGGTTATGGCTACACCTTC CATSAPLGYGYTF
TRBJ1-5 TRBV10-3 NA TRBD1 TGTGCCATCACCGAAGGACAGGGCCAGCCCCAGCATTTT CAITEGQGQPQHF
TRBJ2-7 TRBV29-1 medium-sized NA TGCAGCGGCCGCAGGGGTCACGAGCAGTACTTC CSGRRGHEQYF
TRBJ2-7 TRBV6-2/TRBV6-3 NA TRBD1 TGTGCCAGCAGTTACTCGACGACCAATTCCAGGGGGATCTACGAGCAGTACTTC CASSYSTTNSRGIYEQYF
TRBJ2-1 TRBV19 NA NA TGTGCCAGTAGTATTGGTCTCGCCTTCTACAATGAGCAGTTCTTC CASSIGLAFYNEQFF
TRBJ2-5 TRBV6-5 many NA TGTGCCAGCAGTTACTCCGGAGAGACCCAGTACTTC CASSYSGETQYF
TRBJ1-5 TRBV6-1 many NA TGTGCCAGCAGCCAACACGATCAGCCCCAGCATTTT CASSQHDQPQHF
TRBJ1-1 TRBV6-4 many NA TGTGCCAGCGGCGACAGCCGGGGTGTAGCTTTCTTT CASGDSRGVAFF
TRBJ1-1 TRBV5-8 many NA TGTGCCAGCAGCATCGACAGCGCGAACACTGAAGCTTTCTTT CASSIDSANTEAFF
TRBJ1-5 TRBV15 NA NA TGTGCCACCAGCAGCCAAAAGGGTCAGCCCCAGCATTTT CATSSQKGQPQHF
TRBJ2-3 TRBV10-3 NA NA TGTGCCATCAGTGAGGTGGCGGATACGCAGTATTTT CAISEVADTQYF
TRBJ2-7 TRBV5-4 NA NA TGTGCCAGCAGCTTGGATGCCTACGAGCAGTACTTC CASSLDAYEQYF
TRBJ1-2 TRBV5-4 many TRBD1 TGTGCCAGCAGCTTGGCGGGACAGGGGGGTGGCTACACCTTC CASSLAGQGGGYTF
TRBJ2-7 TRBV5-1 NA NA TGCGCCAGCGTTGCGCTTTTTGGCGCAGGGGGGTACGAGCAGTACTTC CASVALFGAGGYEQYF
TRBJ2-1 TRBV20-1 many NA TGCAGTGCAGCACTCATAGGACGGGGAGGAAATGAGCAGTTCTTC CSAALIGRGGNEQFF
TRBJ1-6 TRBV20-1 many NA TGCAGTGCTAGGGACATCTCCAATTCACCCCTCCACTTT CSARDISNSPLHF
TRBJ1-2 TRBV24-1 NA NA TGTGCCACCAGTGATCCCCAAGCTAACTATGGCTACACCTTC CATSDPQANYGYTF
TRBJ2-6 TRBV29-1 NA NA TGCAGCGTTGAGCTACAGGGTACCGGGGCCAACGTCCTGACTTTC CSVELQGTGANVLTF
TRBJ2-3 TRBV4-1 many TRBD1 TGCGCCAGCAGCCAAGACAGGGGGCAAGATACGCAGTATTTT CASSQDRGQDTQYF